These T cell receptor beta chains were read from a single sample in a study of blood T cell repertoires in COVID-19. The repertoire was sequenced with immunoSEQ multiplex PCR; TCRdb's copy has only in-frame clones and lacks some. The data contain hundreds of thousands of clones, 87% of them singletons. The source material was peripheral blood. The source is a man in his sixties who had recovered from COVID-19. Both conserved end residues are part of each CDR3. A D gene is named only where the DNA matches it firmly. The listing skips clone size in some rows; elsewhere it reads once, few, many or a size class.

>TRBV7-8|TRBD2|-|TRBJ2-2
TGTGCCAGCAGCCGGGGACTAGCGGGGGTAAATGCCGGGGAGCTGTTTTTT
CASSRGLAGVNAGELFF
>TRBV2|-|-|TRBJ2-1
TGTGCCAGCAGTGAATACAGAGCCGGAAATGAGCAGTTCTTC
CASSEYRAGNEQFF
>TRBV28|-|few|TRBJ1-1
TGTGCCAGCAGACCTACTCGGGGGATTGAAGCTTTCTTT
CASRPTRGIEAFF
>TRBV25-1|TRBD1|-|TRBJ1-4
TGTGCCAGCAGTGATATCTTCCAGGGGGTGTTTTTT
CASSDIFQGVFF
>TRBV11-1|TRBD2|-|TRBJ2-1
TGTGCCAGCAGCTCTAGCGGAGAATACAATGAGCAGTTCTTC
CASSSSGEYNEQFF
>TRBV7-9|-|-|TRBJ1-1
TGTGCCAGCAGCTTAGAGAGAGGGGGCACTGAAGCTTTCTTT
CASSLERGGTEAFF
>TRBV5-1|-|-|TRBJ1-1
TGCGCCAGCAGCTCGACAGGTTTTGCTTCTGAAGCTTTCTTT
CASSSTGFASEAFF
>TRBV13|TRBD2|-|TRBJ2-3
TGTGCCACCCGACTAGCGGGGGGCAGGGCAGATACGCAGTATTTT
CATRLAGGRADTQYF
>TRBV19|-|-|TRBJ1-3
TGTGCCAGTTCCGGGACTGATTTCTCTGGAAACACCATATATTTT
CASSGTDFSGNTIYF
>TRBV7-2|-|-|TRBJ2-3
TGTGCCAGCAGCTTAGACGGTAGCGGCACAGATACGCAGTATTTT
CASSLDGSGTDTQYF
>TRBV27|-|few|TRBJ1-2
TGTGCCAGCAGTCGTCACACAAACTATGGCTACACCTTC
CASSRHTNYGYTF
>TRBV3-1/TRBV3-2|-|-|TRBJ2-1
TGTGCCAGCAGCCCCCGATGGGCAACTTCCTACAATGAGCAGTTCTTC
CASSPRWATSYNEQFF
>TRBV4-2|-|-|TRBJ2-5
TGTGCCAGCAGCCAAGATGAGCTGGAGGGCGGAGAGACCCAGTACTTC
CASSQDELEGGETQYF
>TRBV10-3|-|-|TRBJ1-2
TGTGCCATCAGTGGGTCCATCTATGGCTACACCTTC
CAISGSIYGYTF
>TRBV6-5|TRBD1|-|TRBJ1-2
TGTGCCAGCAGTTACGGGACAGCTAACTATGGCTACACCTTC
CASSYGTANYGYTF
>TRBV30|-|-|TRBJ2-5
TGTGCCTGGAGTGTTCGTCGGGGGTCGGAGACCCAGTACTTC
CAWSVRRGSETQYF
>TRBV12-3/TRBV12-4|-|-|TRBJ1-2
TGTGCCAGCACTCCTTTCGGGTTCTATGGCTACACCTTC
CASTPFGFYGYTF
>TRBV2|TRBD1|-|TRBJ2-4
TGTGCCAGCAAGACAGGGGGCGGTCAAAACATTCAGTACTTC
CASKTGGGQNIQYF
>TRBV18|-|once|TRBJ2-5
TGTGCCAGCTCACCTGATACAATGGCCGAGACCCAGTACTTC
CASSPDTMAETQYF
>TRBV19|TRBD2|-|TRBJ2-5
TGTGCCAGTAGTACGGGACTAGCGACACGCCAGACCCAGTACTTC
CASSTGLATRQTQYF
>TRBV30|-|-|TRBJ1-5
TGTGCCTGGAGTGTAAATCGGGGAATTAGCAATCAGCCCCAGCATTTT
CAWSVNRGISNQPQHF
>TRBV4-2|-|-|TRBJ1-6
TGTGCCAGCACCTACGGGCGAGGGAGGTTTGATTCACCCCTCCACTTT
CASTYGRGRFDSPLHF
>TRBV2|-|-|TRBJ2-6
TGTGCCAGCAGTGATCGCTACAGGGCTGGGGCCAACGTCCTGACTTTC
CASSDRYRAGANVLTF
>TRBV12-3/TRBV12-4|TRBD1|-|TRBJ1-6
TGTGCCAGCAGCCTGACAGGGCTGGAACCCCTCCACTTT
CASSLTGLEPLHF
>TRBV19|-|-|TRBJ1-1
TGTGCCAGTAGTATGCGAGGATTGAACACTGAAGCTTTCTTT
CASSMRGLNTEAFF
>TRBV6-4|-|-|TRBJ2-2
TGTGCCAGCAGTGTGCAGGTGAACACCGGGGAGCTGTTTTTT
CASSVQVNTGELFF
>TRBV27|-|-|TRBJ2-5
TGTGCCAGCAGCCTCAGGACAGACAAACAAGAGACCCAGTACTTC
CASSLRTDKQETQYF
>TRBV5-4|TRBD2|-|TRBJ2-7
TGTGCCAGCAGCCGGACTAGCGGGGCCTTCGTCTACGAGCAGTACTTC
CASSRTSGAFVYEQYF
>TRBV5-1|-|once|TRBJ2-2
TGCGCCACCACCCAGGGATATAACACCGGGGAGCTGTTTTTT
CATTQGYNTGELFF
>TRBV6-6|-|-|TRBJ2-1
TGTGCCAGCAGTCGAACCAGCTCCTACAATGAGCAGTTCTTC
CASSRTSSYNEQFF
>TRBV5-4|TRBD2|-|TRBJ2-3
TGTGCCAGCAGCACCTGGACTAGCGGAACCACAGATACGCAGTATTTT
CASSTWTSGTTDTQYF
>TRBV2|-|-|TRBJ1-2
TGTGCCAGCAGTGAGTACAGGGAATTAGGCTACACCTTC
CASSEYRELGYTF
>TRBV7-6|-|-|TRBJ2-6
TGTGCCAGCAGCTTAGAACGCGGCTCTGGGGCCAACGTCCTGACTTTC
CASSLERGSGANVLTF
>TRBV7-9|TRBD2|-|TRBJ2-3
TGTGCCAGCAACCGACTAGCGGGGGGCACAGATACGCAGTATTTT
CASNRLAGGTDTQYF
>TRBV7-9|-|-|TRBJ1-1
TGTGCCAGCAGCTCAAGCGGGGACGGCACTGAAGCTTTCTTT
CASSSSGDGTEAFF
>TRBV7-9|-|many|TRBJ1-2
TGTGCCAGCAGCCCCGAGTCCGAGGGTTATGGCTACACCTTC
CASSPESEGYGYTF
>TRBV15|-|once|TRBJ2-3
TGTGCCACCAGCAGAGATCGAACAGGGTGGGGCACAGATACGCAGTATTTT
CATSRDRTGWGTDTQYF
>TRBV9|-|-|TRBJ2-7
TGTGCCAGCAGCGCCAGGTCTCCCAGTTACGAGCAGTACTTC
CASSARSPSYEQYF
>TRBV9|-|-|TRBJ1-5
TGTGCCAGCAGCGCGGGCCAGGGGACGAATCAGCCCCAGCATTTT
CASSAGQGTNQPQHF
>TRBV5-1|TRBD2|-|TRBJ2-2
TGCGCCAGCAGCGGCACTAGCGGGGGGGCCGGCACCGGGGAGCTGTTTTTT
CASSGTSGGAGTGELFF
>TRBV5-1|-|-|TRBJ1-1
TGCGCCAGCAGGGAGGGATCACTGAACACTGAAGCTTTCTTT
CASREGSLNTEAFF
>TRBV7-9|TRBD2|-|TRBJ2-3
TGTGCCAGCAGCTTATATCGGGGGGAAGTCACAGATACGCAGTATTTT
CASSLYRGEVTDTQYF
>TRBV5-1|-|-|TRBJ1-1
TGCGCCAGCAGCTTGGTGGCAGAACAGACTGAAGCTTTCTTT
CASSLVAEQTEAFF
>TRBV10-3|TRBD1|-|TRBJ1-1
TGTGCCATCAAAGGGCTAACAGGGGACACTGAAGCTTTCTTT
CAIKGLTGDTEAFF
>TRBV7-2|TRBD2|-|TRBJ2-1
TGTGCCAGCAGCTTAACCACCGGGACTAGCGGGCGAAATGAGCAGTTCTTC
CASSLTTGTSGRNEQFF
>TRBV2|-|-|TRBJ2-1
TGTGCCAGCAGTGCCCAGGGCCGGCCCTACAATGAGCAGTTCTTC
CASSAQGRPYNEQFF
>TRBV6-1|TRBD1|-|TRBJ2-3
TGTGCCAGCAGTGGGGGGACAGGGTCAAGGTATCCAGATACGCAGTATTTT
CASSGGTGSRYPDTQYF
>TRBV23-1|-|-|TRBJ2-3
TGCGCCAGCAGTCCAACATCCTTTTTCGAATTGAGCACAGATACGCAGTATTTT
CASSPTSFFELSTDTQYF
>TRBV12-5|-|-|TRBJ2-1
TGTGCTAGTGGTTTGGGAGGGGGAGAAAATGAGCAGTTCTTC
CASGLGGGENEQFF
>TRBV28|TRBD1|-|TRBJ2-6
TGTGCCAGCACTTGGGACAGGGCCTCTGGGGCCAACGTCCTGACTTTC
CASTWDRASGANVLTF
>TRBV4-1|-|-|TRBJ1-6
TGCGCCAGCAGCCAAGAGGGGGGGAATTCACCCCTCCACTTT
CASSQEGGNSPLHF
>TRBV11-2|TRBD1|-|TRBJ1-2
TGTGCCAGCAGCTCCTACAGGGGGGCATACTATGGCTACACCTTC
CASSSYRGAYYGYTF
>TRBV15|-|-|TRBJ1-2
TGTGCCACCAGCAGAGTGCCAGGGGACGGCCTTTCTAACTATGGCTACACCTTC
CATSRVPGDGLSNYGYTF
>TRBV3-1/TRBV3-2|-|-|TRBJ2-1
TGTGCCAGCAGCCAAGAACAGAGGGCAGAGTACAATGAGCAGTTCTTC
CASSQEQRAEYNEQFF
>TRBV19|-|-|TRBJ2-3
TGTGCCAGTAGCCACAGCGGAGGTACTAGCACAGATACGCAGTATTTT
CASSHSGGTSTDTQYF